This T cell receptor beta chain came from a study of glioma-infiltrating T cells. About the research overall: Target coverage was about 4- to 10-fold for roughly one million blood T cells. Whole-study results and caveats: Gliomas, especially low-grade, showed above-expected tissue-blood divergence; non-neoplastic patients showed below. Signature shared blood CDR3 motifs were enriched in low-divergence and depleted in high-divergence patients. Very few CDR3 sequences were shared between tissue and blood.

V shed 5 bases and J shed 8 bases, with 18 bases lying between them. The germline V gene encodes CDR1 SGHTA and CDR2 FQGNSA. The CDR3 runs to 14 residues. In its sample, this clonotype was seen many times. What it recognizes is unknown. The iRepertoire nested amplicon-rescue multiplex PCR amplified TCR alpha and beta CDR3s from RNA. TCRdb itself ran the multiplex PCR reads through MiXCR, one entry per CDR3 protein. The sample lists about 380,000 distinct CDR3 sequences; 41% were seen once. The V and J genes are TRBV7-2 and TRBJ1-1, with a weak D call TRBD1 (5 bases). The source material was glioma tissue, nonneoplastic brain tissue, or PBMCs (not recorded which). The TCR comes from a human donor with low-grade glioma or glioblastoma, undergoing nonglioma brain surgery, or in good health (not recorded which). CDR3: CASSDRGSGREAFF. The CDR3 DNA follows: TGTGCCAGCAGCGATCGGGGGAGCGGTCGGGAAGCTTTCTTT. Full variable domain (remainder filled in from reference TRBV7-2 and TRBJ1-1): GAGVSQSPSNKVTEKGKDVELRCDPISGHTALYWYRQSLGQGLEFLIYFQGNSAPDKSGLPSDRFSAERTGGSVSTLTIQRTQQEDSAVYLCASSDRGSGREAFFGQGTRLTVV.